A single T cell receptor (beta chain) is shown here with its context. What it binds is not known. V shed 4 bases and J 3 bases; nucleotides not matched to a gene: 6. The germline V gene has CDR1 SGDLS and CDR2 YYNGEE. There are 14 residues in the CDR3. The data belong to a study of cytomegalovirus exposure and HLA in healthy donors. Study-level points and caveats: Rarity marked most TCR sequences, yet some public TCRs occurred in many donors.

The primer mix had 60 Vbeta and 13 Jbeta primers. Using immunoSEQ multiplex PCR, the repertoire was profiled, and TCRdb retains in-frame clones only, with some absent. The sample includes about 170,000 clones, 73% seen only once; the top ten take about 5%. The receptor's source is a woman aged 18-29 years in good health and CMV-seropositive. The chain is built from TRBV9 and TRBJ2-7; 8 bases match TRBD1. The sequenced material came from PBMCs. The DNA for the CDR3 is TGTGCCAGCAGCATAGGACAGGGAGTCTACGAGCAGTACTTC. Amino acids: CASSIGQGVYEQYF. Full variable domain (missing parts from reference TRBV9 and TRBJ2-7): DSGVTQTPKHLITATGQRVTLRCSPRSGDLSVYWYQQSLDQGLQFLIQYYNGEERAKGNILERFSAQQFPDLHSELNLSSLELGDSALYFCASSIGQGVYEQYFGPGTRLTVT.